This T cell receptor beta chain was recorded in a study of shared clonotypes between healthy human individuals. The CDR3 contains 10 residues. The germline gives CDR1 MDHEN, CDR2 SYDVKM. The ends were cut back, 8 bases at V and 1 base at J, with 2 bases in the middle. Clones were sequenced by immunoSEQ multiplex PCR, and TCRdb holds only the in-frame ones, with some missing. The data show roughly 680,000 clones, with approximately 77% seen just once and under 2% held by the top ten. Sequencing was performed on memory CD4+ T cells sorted from blood. Described subset: CD45RA-negative fraction. The source of this sequence is a young woman in good health. The J gene is TRBJ1-2, the V gene TRBV28; D call uncertain. The CDR3 spells CASYNYGYTF. The CDR3 DNA reads TGTGCCAGCTATAACTATGGCTACACCTTC.